This TCR beta chain was captured by sequencing in a study of breast tumors, draining lymph nodes, adjacent tissues. General study results and limits: Findings are consistent with lymph node origin and intratumoral expansion of most tumor T cells. Tumor and nontumor repertoires were significantly more similar in luminal-like than in basal-like breast cancer. That most tumor T cells come from lymph nodes remained unproven. Tumors had less TCR diversity than lymph nodes, more than nontumor tissue.

TCRdb itself ran the multiplex PCR reads through MiXCR, one entry per CDR3 protein. The top ten hold approximately 5.2% of the sample, which has roughly 110,000 distinct CDR3 sequences, about 29% seen once. Breast cancer patients provided tissue from their axillary draining lymph nodes. CDR3 length: 16 amino acids. The V and J ends lost 5 bases and 5 bases, in that order; junction bases with no gene match: 14. This clonotype was found many times. Its specificity is unknown. The sequence came from a female donor with breast cancer. Some clones in this sample may be carry-over from other donors' samples. The chain employs TRBV12-3 or TRBV12-4 and TRBJ1-2; 7 bases align to TRBD1. The material sequenced was axillary lymph node tissue. CDR3 loop: CASSPPGDSYYYGYTF. In nucleotides, the CDR3 is TGTGCCAGCAGTCCACCGGGGGACAGTTACTATTATGGCTACACCTTC.